The sequence of this TCR beta chain was determined in a study of blood T cell repertoires in COVID-19. The table came from immunoSEQ multiplex PCR; TCRdb's copy has only in-frame clones and leaves some out. The profile shows about 220,000 clones, approximately 83% of them singletons. In its sample, this clone was seen a few times. Participants had their cohort set by participant-reported clinical history. CDR3 size: 14 residues. Per the germline V gene, CDR1 is MGHDK and CDR2 is SYGVNS. Trimming left V 4 bases short and J 7 bases short, with 11 bases between. Sequencing was done on a sample of PBMCs or T cells enriched from blood (not recorded which). The chain combines TRBV25-1 with TRBJ1-6; D is unclear. The receptor was isolated from a woman aged 60-75 years who had recovered from COVID-19. The CDR3: CASSGGPRNSPLHF. The CDR3 region has the DNA TGTGCCAGCAGTGGCGGGCCTAGGAATTCACCCCTCCACTTT. Filled out from reference TRBV25-1 and TRBJ1-6, the complete variable domain reads EADIYQTPRYLVIGTGKKITLECSQTMGHDKMYWYQQDPGMELHLIHYSYGVNSTEKGDLSSESTVSRIRTEHFPLTLESARPSHTSQYLCASSGGPRNSPLHFGNGTRLTVT.